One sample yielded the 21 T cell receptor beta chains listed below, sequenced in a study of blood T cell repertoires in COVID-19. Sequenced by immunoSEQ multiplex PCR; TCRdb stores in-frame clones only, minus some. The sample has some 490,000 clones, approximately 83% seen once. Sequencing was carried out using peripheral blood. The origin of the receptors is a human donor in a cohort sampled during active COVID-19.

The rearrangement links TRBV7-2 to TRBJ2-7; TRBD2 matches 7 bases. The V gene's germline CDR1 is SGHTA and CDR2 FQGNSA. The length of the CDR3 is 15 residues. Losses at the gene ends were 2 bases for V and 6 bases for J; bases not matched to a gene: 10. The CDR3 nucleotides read TGTGCCAGCAGCTTATTCGTGGCGGGGGAGCTCGAGCAGTACTTC. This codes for CASSLFVAGELEQYF.

CDR3 amino acids: CASSIQGYQETQYF. Here the CDR3 DNA reads TGTGCCAGCAGTATACAGGGTTACCAAGAGACCCAGTACTTC. This chain uses TRBV7-9 with TRBJ2-5, with D maybe TRBD1 (6 bases). The germline V gene has CDR1 SEHNR and CDR2 FQNEAQ (reference sequence). The CDR3 runs to 14 residues. Trimming left V 6 bases short and J 0 bases short, with 11 bases between.

Here the CDR3 reads CASRGLAGGPGGNEQFF. CDR3 sequence (DNA): TGCGCCAGCAGGGGACTAGCGGGAGGGCCAGGGGGCAATGAGCAGTTCTTC. The chain recombines TRBV10-1 with TRBJ2-1; 16 positions match TRBD2. Germline CDR1 reads WNHNN; CDR2 reads SYGVQD (reference sequence). The CDR3 is made up of 17 amino acids. Trimming at V came to 6 bases and at J to 6 bases, leaving 8 bases not matched to a gene.

Here the CDR3 DNA reads TGTGCCAGCAGTAAGGGGTCCAACAACAATGAGCAGTTCTTC. This sequence encodes CASSKGSNNNEQFF. The V gene is TRBV28, the J gene TRBJ2-1; D might be TRBD1 (5 bases). CDR3 length: 14 residues. Per the germline V gene, CDR1 is MDHEN and CDR2 is SYDVKM. The V and J ends lost 5 bases and 5 bases respectively, with 13 bases between them.

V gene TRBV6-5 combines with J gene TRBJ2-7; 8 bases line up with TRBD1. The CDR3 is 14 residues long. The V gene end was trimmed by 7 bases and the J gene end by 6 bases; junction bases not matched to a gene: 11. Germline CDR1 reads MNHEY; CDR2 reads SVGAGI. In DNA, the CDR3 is TGTGCCAGCACGGTGGCAGGGGGCCTCGCCGAGCAGTACTTC. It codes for CASTVAGGLAEQYF.

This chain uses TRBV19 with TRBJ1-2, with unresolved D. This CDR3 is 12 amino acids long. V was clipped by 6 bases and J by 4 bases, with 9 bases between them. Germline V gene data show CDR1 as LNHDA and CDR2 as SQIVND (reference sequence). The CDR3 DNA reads TGTGCCAGTAGGAGGAGTGGCTATGGCTACACCTTC. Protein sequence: CASRRSGYGYTF.

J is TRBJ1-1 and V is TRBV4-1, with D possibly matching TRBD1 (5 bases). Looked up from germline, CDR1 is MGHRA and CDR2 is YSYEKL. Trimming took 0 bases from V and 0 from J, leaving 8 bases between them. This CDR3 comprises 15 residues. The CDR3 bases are TGCGCCAGCAGCCAAGAAGACAGTTTGAACACTGAAGCTTTCTTT. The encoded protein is CASSQEDSLNTEAFF.

Here the CDR3 reads CASSPREGKAEAFF. The CDR3 DNA is TGTGCCAGCAGCCCCCGGGAGGGGAAGGCTGAAGCTTTCTTT. This sequence joins TRBV6-5 and TRBJ1-1; D perhaps matches TRBD1 (5 bases). V gave up 6 bases and J gave up 6 bases, with 17 bases separating them. CDR3 size: 14 residues. Germline V CDR1 and CDR2: MNHEY, SVGAGI.

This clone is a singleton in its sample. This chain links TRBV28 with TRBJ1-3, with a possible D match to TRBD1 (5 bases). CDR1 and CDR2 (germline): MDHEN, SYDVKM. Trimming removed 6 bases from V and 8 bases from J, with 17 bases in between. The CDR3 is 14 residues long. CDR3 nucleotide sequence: TGTGCCAGCAGCTTGTATGCAGGGATGGACACCATATATTTT. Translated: CASSLYAGMDTIYF.

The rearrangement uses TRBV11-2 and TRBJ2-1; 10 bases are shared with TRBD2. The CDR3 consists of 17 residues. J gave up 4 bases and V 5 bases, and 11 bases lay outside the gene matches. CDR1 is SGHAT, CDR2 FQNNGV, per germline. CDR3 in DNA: TGTGCCAGCAGCCCGAGCGGGAGGGCCTTGGGATACAATGAGCAGTTCTTC. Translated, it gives CASSPSGRALGYNEQFF.

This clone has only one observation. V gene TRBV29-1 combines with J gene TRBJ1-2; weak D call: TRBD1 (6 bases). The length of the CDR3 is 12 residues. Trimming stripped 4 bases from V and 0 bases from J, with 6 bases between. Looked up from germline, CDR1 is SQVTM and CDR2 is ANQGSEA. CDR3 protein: CSVGTANYGYTF. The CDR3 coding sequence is TGCAGCGTTGGGACAGCTAACTATGGCTACACCTTC.

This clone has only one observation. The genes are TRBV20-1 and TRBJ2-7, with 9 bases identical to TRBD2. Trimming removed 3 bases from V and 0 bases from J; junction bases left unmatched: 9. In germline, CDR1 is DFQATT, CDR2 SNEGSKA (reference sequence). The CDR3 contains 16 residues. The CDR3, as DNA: TGCAGTGCTAGTCCGCGACTAGCGGAACGCTCCTACGAGCAGTACTTC. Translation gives CSASPRLAERSYEQYF.

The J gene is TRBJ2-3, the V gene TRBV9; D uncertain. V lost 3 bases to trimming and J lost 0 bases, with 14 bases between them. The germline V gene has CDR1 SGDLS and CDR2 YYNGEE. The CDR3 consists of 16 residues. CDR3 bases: TGTGCCAGCAGCGCCGTCTTCCAGGCAAGCACAGATACGCAGTATTTT. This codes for CASSAVFQASTDTQYF.

CDR3 DNA sequence: TGCAGCGTTGGGAACAGGGCCCGGGCTGAAGCTTTCTTT. It is translated as CSVGNRARAEAFF. The V and J genes are TRBV29-1 and TRBJ1-1, with D perhaps matching TRBD1 (6 bases). The CDR3 has 13 residues. The germline V gene encodes CDR1 SQVTM and CDR2 ANQGSEA. Between the trimmed V and J ends, which lost 4 bases and 6 bases, there was a span of 15 bases.

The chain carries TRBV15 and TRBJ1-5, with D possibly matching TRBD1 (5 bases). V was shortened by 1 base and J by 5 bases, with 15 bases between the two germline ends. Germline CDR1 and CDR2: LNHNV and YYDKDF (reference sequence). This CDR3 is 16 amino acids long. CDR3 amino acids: CATSRGIGGRYQPQHF. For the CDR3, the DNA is TGTGCCACCAGCAGAGGCATCGGGGGACGTTATCAGCCCCAGCATTTT.

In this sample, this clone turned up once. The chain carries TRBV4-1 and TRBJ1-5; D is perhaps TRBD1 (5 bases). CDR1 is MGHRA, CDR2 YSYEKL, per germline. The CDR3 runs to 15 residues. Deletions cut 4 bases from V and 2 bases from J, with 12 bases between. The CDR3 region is CASSLLVGGNQPQHF. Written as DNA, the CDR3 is TGCGCCAGCAGCCTATTGGTAGGGGGCAATCAGCCCCAGCATTTT.

In nucleotides, the CDR3 is TGTGCCAGCTCACGGACTAGCGGGAGGAACAATGAGCAGTTCTTC. Protein sequence: CASSRTSGRNNEQFF. The genes are TRBV18 and TRBJ2-1; 14 bases fit TRBD2. CDR3 length: 15 residues. J lost 5 bases, V lost 4 bases, and 1 base had no gene match. Germline V gene lookup returns CDR1 KGHSH and CDR2 LQKENI. Drawing the rest from reference TRBV18 and TRBJ2-1, the complete variable domain is NAGVMQNPRHLVRRRGQEARLRCSPMKGHSHVYWYRQLPEEGLKFMVYLQKENIIDESGMPKERFSAEFPKEGPSILRIQQVVRGDSAAYFCASSRTSGRNNEQFFGPGTRLTVL.

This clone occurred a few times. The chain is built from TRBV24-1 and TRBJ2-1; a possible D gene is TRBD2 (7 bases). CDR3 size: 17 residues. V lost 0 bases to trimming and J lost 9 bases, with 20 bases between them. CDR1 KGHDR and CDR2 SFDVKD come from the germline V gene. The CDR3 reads CATSDLPGEEGEGEQFF. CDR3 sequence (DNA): TGTGCCACCAGTGATTTGCCCGGGGAGGAGGGGGAGGGTGAGCAGTTCTTC.

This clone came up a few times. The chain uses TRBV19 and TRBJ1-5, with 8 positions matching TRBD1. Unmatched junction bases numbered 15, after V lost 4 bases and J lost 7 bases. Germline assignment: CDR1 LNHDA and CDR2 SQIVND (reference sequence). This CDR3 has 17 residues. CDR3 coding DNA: TGTGCCAGTAGTAGGACCCTCGGGACAGGCACCTTACAGCCCCAGCATTTT. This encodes CASSRTLGTGTLQPQHF.

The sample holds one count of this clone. The CDR3 nucleotides read TGTGCCAGCAGTTTATACAGGGGGGGGGATGAGCAGTTCTTC. It is translated as CASSLYRGGDEQFF. The genes are TRBV27 and TRBJ2-1; possibly TRBD1 for D (8 bases). The CDR3 has 14 residues. CDR1 and CDR2 (germline): MNHEY, SMNVEV (reference sequence). The V end was cut by 1 base, the J end by 8 bases, with 12 bases between.

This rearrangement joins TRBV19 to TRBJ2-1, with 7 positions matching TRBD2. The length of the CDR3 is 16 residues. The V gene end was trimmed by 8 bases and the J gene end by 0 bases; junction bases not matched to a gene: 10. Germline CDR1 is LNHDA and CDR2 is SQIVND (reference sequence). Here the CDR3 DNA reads TGTGCCAGTGCCCGGTGGCTAGCGGCCTCCTACAATGAGCAGTTCTTC. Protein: CASARWLAASYNEQFF.